This TCR beta chain originates from a study of human T cells and chemical hapten exposure. About the study: Patch tests put 0.01% DPC on the upper back, read at 6 days. Study-level findings and limits: Patch test score tracked positively with PT1 expanded TCR counts.

One entry per CDR3 protein results from TCRdb running MiXCR on the RACE reads. The sample yields more than 85,000 distinct CDR3 sequences, 11% seen once. This clonotype has more than one count but fewer than ten. Its antigen is not identified. This CDR3 is built from 16 residues. The germline V gene has CDR1 PRHDT and CDR2 FYEKMQ (reference sequence). V trimming: 4 bases; J trimming: 3 bases; junction bases outside the gene matches: 7. Time point specified: patch test 2, 6 weeks after DPC sensitization. Treatment reported: therapeutic diphenylcyclopropenone sensitization with weekly scalp DPC. The sequence derives from a man aged 40-55 years with alopecia areata. Some clones in this sample may be carry-over from other donors' samples. Here the sequenced sample was whole blood, taken in connection with sensitization to the hapten diphenylcyclopropenone (DPC). The rearrangement uses TRBV13 and TRBJ2-4; 9 bases match TRBD1. The DNA of the CDR3 is TGTGCCAGCAGCTCCGGACAGGGGATTGGCAAAAACATTCAGTACTTC. Amino acids: CASSSGQGIGKNIQYF. The variable domain in full, completed from reference TRBV13 and TRBJ2-4, reads AAGVIQSPRHLIKEKRETATLKCYPIPRHDTVYWYQQGPGQDPQFLISFYEKMQSDKGSIPDRFSAQQFSDYHSELNMSSLELGDSALYFCASSSGQGIGKNIQYFGAGTRLSVL.